The following is a TCR beta chain sequence with its context. Its antigen is as yet unknown. Trimming cost V 4 bases and J 5 bases, with 13 bases left between them. This CDR3 region has 13 residues. Germline V CDR1 and CDR2: SGHNT, YYREEE (reference sequence). The sample comes from a study of T cell responses to AZD1222 COVID-19 vaccine. Study outcomes and limitations: There were mostly white British donors and more females than males, and clonal diversity was possibly underestimated. It was only after the peak T cell response that any repertoires were sampled. Increased Spike-specific TCR breadth and depth were observed after two AZD1222 doses.

Sequencing was performed with immunoSEQ multiplex PCR; in TCRdb, only in-frame clones are kept and a portion is missing. This sample has some 99,000 clones, with over 75% found just once. The clonotype was recovered from an adult who received the AZD1222 COVID-19 vaccine. Sample: peripheral blood, taken 28 days after the second AZD1222 dose. This chain joins TRBV5-4 and TRBJ2-7; D perhaps matches TRBD1 (5 bases). The chain's CDR3 is CASSPDTPDEQYF. In DNA, the CDR3 is TGTGCCAGCAGCCCGGACACCCCCGACGAGCAGTACTTC.